Included here is one T cell receptor beta chain sequence, with context. This sample is part of a study of CXCR3-negative and CXCR3-positive naive CD8 T cells. The CDR3 has 13 residues. Germline-derived CDR1 and CDR2 are SGHKS and YYEKEE (reference sequence). The TRB cDNA libraries were prepared by 5' RACE with UMI labels. TCRdb re-called the 5' RACE reads; one entry per CDR3 protein, DNA not given. The sample table includes approximately 52,000 distinct CDR3 sequences. Sequenced: memory CD8+ T cells from blood. The receptor's source is a human donor in good health. Some clones in this sample may be carry-over from other donors' samples. The chain joins TRBV5-5 to TRBJ2-1; there is no DNA to check the TCRdb D call of TRBD2. CDR3 residues: CASSLGGPNEQFF.